A single sample gave rise to the 16 T cell receptor beta chains below, sequenced in a study of beta chain features in type 1 diabetes. Study results and limitations: Researchers report that Type 1 diabetes patients had moderately but significantly shorter TCRB CDR3s across all four CD4+ subsets.

Expressed TCRB transcripts were sequenced because the isolated RNA had all been reverse transcribed beforehand. The method was immunoSEQ multiplex PCR; TCRdb's version includes in-frame clones alone and lacks a portion of them. The table records about 150,000 clones, over 6% of them present only once. The antigens these receptors bind are not known. Sequenced material: central memory CD4+ T cells from blood. The source of these receptors is a man in his late teens or twenties with type 1 diabetes.

This clone was seen a few times. The chain couples TRBV25-1 to TRBJ2-6; 9 nucleotides agree with TRBD2. V dropped 0 bases and J dropped 9; count of bases not matched to a gene: 6. The CDR3 loop spans 16 amino acids. Germline loops: CDR1 MGHDK, CDR2 SYGVNS. The CDR3 sequence: CASSEYLAGRDNVLTF. The CDR3 DNA follows: TGTGCCAGCAGTGAATACCTAGCGGGGCGGGACAACGTCCTGACTTTC.

There are a few counts of this clone. The V and J genes are TRBV6-1 and TRBJ2-7, with TRBD2 matching over 9 bases. With V trimmed by 10 bases and J by 3 bases, 7 bases remained unmatched. CDR3 length equals 13 residues. Per germline, CDR1 MNHNS and CDR2 SASEGT. The CDR3 nucleotides are TGTGCCACCCGGGAGCGGGAGGACTACGAGCAGTACTTC. Translated, it gives CATREREDYEQYF.

Comment on this clone: The CDR3 does not end in the conserved phenylalanine or tryptophan, so this is likely a read error. The DNA is left out, because the CDR3 cannot be placed on it with certainty; the CDR3 is given as TCRdb lists it. This chain connects TRBV6-1 to TRBJ2-7; the table names TRBD1, a call not compared with the DNA. Germline V CDR1 and CDR2: MNHNS, SASEGT. The CDR3 extends over 12 residues, inclusive of both ends. This chain's CDR3 is CASSEAGQNFFL.

V usage is TRBV19 and J usage is TRBJ1-5, with TRBD1 as a possible D gene (6 bases). Germline CDR1 LNHDA, CDR2 SQIVND (reference sequence). This CDR3 spans 17 amino acids. The V gene lost 4 bases and the J gene lost 1 base, with 17 bases spanning the gap. The CDR3 coding sequence is TGTGCCAGTAGTACCCGACATCGACAGGCAAGCAATCAGCCCCAGCATTTT. It encodes CASSTRHRQASNQPQHF.

This clone has a handful of counts. The chain is built from TRBV27 and TRBJ2-5; D call uncertain. Trimming removed 5 bases from V and 5 bases from J, with 12 bases in between. Germline CDR1 and CDR2: MNHEY and SMNVEV (reference sequence). CDR3 length: 13 residues. CDR3 residues: CASSPGSGETQYF. CDR3 sequence (DNA): TGTGCCAGCAGTCCCGGGTCCGGGGAGACCCAGTACTTC.

Of note for this clone: The same CDR3 arises from other DNA sequences in this sample as well. This chain connects TRBV7-9 to TRBJ2-3; 8 bases match TRBD2. V shed 5 bases, J shed 1 base, and the junction held 2 bases outside the gene matches. The germline V gene encodes CDR1 SEHNR and CDR2 FQNEAQ (reference sequence). This CDR3 spans 14 amino acids. CDR3 nucleotide sequence: TGTGCCAGCAGCCTGACTAGCGGCACAGATACGCAGTATTTT. This codes for CASSLTSGTDTQYF. The full variable domain, completed using reference TRBV7-9 and TRBJ2-3, is DTGVSQNPRHKITKRGQNVTFRCDPISEHNRLYWYRQTLGQGPEFLTYFQNEAQLEKSRLLSDRFSAERPKGSFSTLEIQRTEQGDSAMYLCASSLTSGTDTQYFGPGTRLTVL.

J is TRBJ1-2 and V is TRBV6-6; D ambiguous. V was trimmed by 3 bases and J by 4 bases, leaving 12 bases between them. Germline assignment: CDR1 MNHNY and CDR2 SVGAGI (reference sequence). The CDR3 runs 14 residues. The chain's CDR3 is CASSYYALGYGYTF. The CDR3 DNA reads as TGTGCCAGCAGTTATTACGCCCTAGGCTATGGCTACACCTTC.

J is TRBJ2-1 and V is TRBV7-2; D perhaps matches TRBD2 (6 bases). CDR3 size: 17 residues. Germline V CDR1 and CDR2: SGHTA, FQGNSA. V was trimmed by 2 bases and J by 4 bases, leaving 18 bases between them. This chain's CDR3 is CASSLSRDSREYNEQFF. The CDR3 DNA reads as TGTGCCAGCAGCTTATCACGGGACTCCCGTGAGTACAATGAGCAGTTCTTC.

J is TRBJ2-7 and V is TRBV9; D perhaps matches TRBD1 (6 bases). Deletions cut 3 bases from V and 3 bases from J, with 13 bases between. The CDR3 consists of 14 residues. Germline assignment: CDR1 SGDLS and CDR2 YYNGEE. DNA for the CDR3: TGTGCCAGCAGCGGAGGACAGAGGGGCTACGAGCAGTACTTC. It codes for CASSGGQRGYEQYF.

This clone was observed many times. This sequence joins TRBV18 and TRBJ2-7; 11 bases are shared with TRBD2. Unmatched junction bases numbered 2, after V lost 2 bases and J lost 5 bases. The CDR3 is made up of 14 amino acids. From germline, CDR1 is KGHSH and CDR2 LQKENI. The CDR3 sequence is CASSPTSGSHEQYF. The CDR3 coding sequence is TGTGCCAGCTCACCAACTAGCGGGAGCCACGAGCAGTACTTC.

In this sample, this clone turned up a few times. The chain joins TRBV5-1 to TRBJ2-1; D perhaps matches TRBD2 (6 bases). The CDR3 sequence is 16 residues long. In germline, CDR1 is SGHRS, CDR2 YFSETQ. Trimming cost V 0 bases and J 6 bases, with 16 bases left between them. The CDR3 sequence: CASSLGVAVSLNEQFF. CDR3 DNA: TGCGCCAGCAGCTTGGGGGTAGCGGTCTCCCTCAATGAGCAGTTCTTC.

The chain is built from TRBV7-6 and TRBJ2-2; D not certain. The CDR3 loop spans 13 amino acids. V gave up 5 bases and J gave up 5 bases, with 9 bases separating them. Germline CDR1 reads SGHVS; CDR2 reads FNYEAQ. The CDR3 region is CASSGLLTGELFF. CDR3 coding DNA: TGTGCCAGCAGCGGCTTATTAACCGGGGAGCTGTTTTTT.

This clone was recorded a few times. This chain uses TRBV7-2 with TRBJ2-5, with a possible D match to TRBD1 (5 bases). Germline loops: CDR1 SGHTA, CDR2 FQGNSA. The CDR3 consists of 13 residues. Trimming stripped 3 bases from V and 2 bases from J, with 7 bases between. The CDR3 protein is CASSFDRQETQYF. CDR3 nucleotide sequence: TGTGCCAGCAGCTTCGACAGACAAGAGACCCAGTACTTC.

A few counts support this clone. At the DNA level, this CDR3 is encoded by other sequences in the same sample as well. V gene TRBV7-2 combines with J gene TRBJ2-5, with D unclear. This CDR3 spans 12 amino acids. Germline assignment: CDR1 SGHTA and CDR2 FQGNSA. V was trimmed by 3 bases and J by 5 bases, leaving 7 bases between them. The CDR3 sequence is CASSLYRETQYF. CDR3 DNA sequence: TGTGCCAGCAGCTTGTATCGGGAGACCCAGTACTTC.

This clone came up many times. The J gene is TRBJ1-5, the V gene TRBV19; D call uncertain. Germline V gene sequence: CDR1 LNHDA, CDR2 SQIVND (reference sequence). Trimming left V 3 bases short and J 7 bases short, with 10 bases between. The CDR3 totals 13 residues. The CDR3 coding sequence is TGTGCCAGTAGTATGCGGTTGTTGCAGCCCCAGCATTTT. Its translation: CASSMRLLQPQHF.

The chain joins TRBV4-2 to TRBJ2-7, with D tentatively TRBD2 (6 bases). This CDR3 region has 15 residues. Trimming removed 0 bases from V and 4 bases from J, with 13 bases in between. Germline CDR1 and CDR2: LGHNA and YNFKEQ. The CDR3 DNA reads as TGTGCCAGCAGCCAAGATGGGAGTAGCGGTTACGAGCAGTACTTC. It is translated as CASSQDGSSGYEQYF.